These T cell receptor beta chains were read from a single sample in a study of OX40 agonist ivuxolimab in advanced cancers. Generated by immunoSEQ multiplex PCR, the TCRdb table keeps only in-frame clones and is missing some. This table holds about 9,100 clones, 88% found once. The sequenced sample was CD4+ or CD8+ T cells sorted from blood, obtained in a trial of the OX40 agonist ivuxolimab. These receptor sequences come from an adult with an advanced solid tumor such as melanoma, head and neck, liver or kidney cancer. Each CDR3 is given with its conserved first and last residue. The D gene is left open where the match is weak. Size is stated for part of the rows, as once, few or many counts, or as a class when the clone is expanded.

clone size	V gene	J gene	D gene	CDR3 protein
-	TRBV7-2	TRBJ2-7	-	CASSTWGSSYEQYF
-	TRBV6-1	TRBJ1-1	-	CASNKRRTMNTEAFF
-	TRBV10-3	TRBJ2-2	TRBD2	CAISGTSGGRGTGELFF
-	TRBV11-3	TRBJ2-2	TRBD1	CASSQDRGNTGELFF
-	TRBV19	TRBJ1-6	-	CASSWGTDSPLHF
-	TRBV13	TRBJ2-3	-	CASSPREEGDTQYF
large	TRBV7-9	TRBJ2-1	TRBD2	CASSLAAGVGNEQFF
-	TRBV7-9	TRBJ2-7	-	CASSHFSYEQYF
-	TRBV5-1	TRBJ2-7	-	CASSVISGVAYEQYF
once	TRBV19	TRBJ1-5	-	CASTLGEALPQHF
-	TRBV5-1	TRBJ1-6	-	CASSPVDSNSPLHF
-	TRBV29-1	TRBJ2-7	-	CSVEGSNEQYF
-	TRBV5-8	TRBJ2-7	TRBD1	CASSDYGQVYYYEQYF
-	TRBV7-9	TRBJ2-7	-	CASSYGGYEQYF
once	TRBV10-1	TRBJ2-3	-	CASSEIGRNTDTQYF
once	TRBV2	TRBJ2-5	-	CASSEAGETQYF
-	TRBV6-5	TRBJ1-3	-	CASSFAISGNTIYF
-	TRBV7-9	TRBJ1-6	-	CASSLGRSAYHNSPLHF
-	TRBV6-9	TRBJ2-5	-	CASSYSSWDRETQYF
-	TRBV5-1	TRBJ2-2	TRBD1	CASSLGQGADTGELFF
few	TRBV7-3	TRBJ1-1	TRBD1	CASSAGGSGSEAFF
-	TRBV2	TRBJ1-1	-	CASRLRGVPNTEAFF
medium-sized	TRBV7-9	TRBJ2-7	-	CASSPRRADEQYF
once	TRBV27	TRBJ2-7	-	CASSLGGTSYEQYF
-	TRBV7-9	TRBJ2-7	TRBD2	CASSFGLAGTHYEQYF
-	TRBV7-9	TRBJ2-7	-	CASSYDEQYF
-	TRBV23-1	TRBJ2-7	-	CASSQSRGLGSYEQYF
few	TRBV5-4	TRBJ2-3	-	CASSLPGGDTQYF
-	TRBV7-3	TRBJ1-1	-	CASSPQGAHTEAFF
-	TRBV10-3	TRBJ2-3	TRBD1	CAIPGQGGPDTQYF
-	TRBV4-2	TRBJ1-2	TRBD1	CASSQEHRGGNYGYTF
-	TRBV6-5	TRBJ1-2	-	CASSYLPQKVAGYTF
-	TRBV9	TRBJ2-3	-	CASSGGGLADTQYF
-	TRBV5-6	TRBJ2-1	-	CASSLVSPRGQFF
-	TRBV6-6	-	-	CASSYSGDYEQYF
once	TRBV5-1	TRBJ1-2	-	CASRNDAQDGYGYTF
-	TRBV2	TRBJ2-3	-	CASSERWGSTDTQYF
-	TRBV7-9	TRBJ1-2	TRBD1	CASSWFRQGWSEHGYTF
medium-sized	TRBV10-3	TRBJ1-1	-	CAILGPESGNEAFF
-	TRBV14	TRBJ2-7	TRBD1	CASSHLWTGGTYEQYF